The 17 T cell receptor beta chains presented below share a single source sample, sequenced in a study of blood T cell repertoires in COVID-19. TCRdb keeps only in-frame clones here, not all; method: immunoSEQ multiplex PCR. The table has 250,000 to 400,000 clones, 90% seen once. Sequenced input: peripheral blood. All receptors come from a woman in her twenties or thirties with COVID-19, enrolled during active disease.

This clone has just one count. The chain couples TRBV2 to TRBJ1-6; tentatively, D is TRBD1 (5 bases). The CDR3 consists of 15 residues. V lost 0 bases to trimming and J lost 8 bases, with 11 bases between them. Germline assignment: CDR1 SNHLY and CDR2 FYNNEI. The CDR3 DNA follows: TGTGCCAGCAGTGAAGCGCTTCCGGGGGATTCACCCCTCCACTTT. Translated, it gives CASSEALPGDSPLHF.

V is TRBV19 and J is TRBJ2-7; 7 nucleotides line up with TRBD1. The CDR3 runs to 14 residues. Germline CDR1 LNHDA, CDR2 SQIVND (reference sequence). The V segment lost 3 bases and the J segment 4 bases; nucleotides outside the gene matches: 6. The CDR3 protein is CASSMGTEEYEQYF. In DNA form, the CDR3 reads TGTGCCAGTAGTATGGGGACAGAGGAATACGAGCAGTACTTC. The entire variable domain, with the rest obtained from reference TRBV19 and TRBJ2-7, is as follows: DGGITQSPKYLFRKEGQNVTLSCEQNLNHDAMYWYRQDPGQGLRLIYYSQIVNDFQKGDIAEGYSVSREKKESFPLTVTSAQKNPTAFYLCASSMGTEEYEQYFGPGTRLTVT.

The chain has TRBV19 and TRBJ2-1, with 7 bases fitting TRBD2. The CDR3 runs 13 residues. V was pared by 5 bases and J by 5 bases, with 3 bases of the junction left unmatched. Germline CDR1 is LNHDA and CDR2 is SQIVND (reference sequence). The CDR3 loop reads CASSLLADNEQFF. The CDR3 DNA follows: TGTGCCAGTAGTCTGCTAGCGGACAATGAGCAGTTCTTC.

The rearrangement joins TRBV5-1 to TRBJ1-1; 7 bases are shared with TRBD1. Germline V lookup: CDR1 SGHRS, CDR2 YFSETQ. Trimming removed 4 bases from V and 10 bases from J; junction bases left unmatched: 16. The CDR3 loop spans 15 amino acids. The CDR3 reads CASSETGTAALVAFF. The CDR3 region has the DNA TGCGCCAGCAGCGAGACCGGGACAGCCGCCTTGGTAGCTTTCTTT. The variable domain in full, completed from reference TRBV5-1 and TRBJ1-1, reads KAGVTQTPRYLIKTRGQQVTLSCSPISGHRSVSWYQQTPGQGLQFLFEYFSETQRNKGNFPGRFSGRQFSNSRSEMNVSTLELGDSALYLCASSETGTAALVAFFGQGTRLTVV.

The chain combines TRBV18 with TRBJ1-5; D possibly corresponds to TRBD1 (5 bases). The ends were cut back, 3 bases at V and 3 bases at J, with 15 bases in the middle. Germline assignment: CDR1 KGHSH and CDR2 LQKENI. This CDR3 region has 16 residues. The CDR3 sequence: CASSPGREGPNQPQHF. CDR3 DNA sequence: TGTGCCAGCTCACCCGGCAGGGAGGGGCCCAATCAGCCCCAGCATTTT.

The chain couples TRBV11-2 to TRBJ2-7, with 11 bases identical to TRBD2. Germline V lookup: CDR1 SGHAT, CDR2 FQNNGV. The CDR3 loop spans 14 amino acids. Trimming at V came to 3 bases and at J to 6 bases, leaving 4 bases not matched to a gene. The CDR3 region is CASSLGLAAGEQYF. The CDR3 coding sequence is TGTGCCAGCAGCTTGGGACTAGCGGCGGGCGAGCAGTACTTC.

The gene calls are TRBV28 and TRBJ1-6; TRBD1 agrees at 9 bases. Germline loops: CDR1 MDHEN, CDR2 SYDVKM. CDR3 length equals 15 residues. Trimming took 5 bases from V and 8 from J; bases not matched to a gene: 7. Here the CDR3 reads CASSPGTGYHSPLHF. CDR3 nucleotide sequence: TGTGCCAGCAGTCCCGGGACAGGGTATCATTCACCCCTCCACTTT.

The chain links TRBV5-6 to TRBJ1-5, with a tentative D call TRBD1 (5 bases). CDR1 is SGHDT, CDR2 YYEEEE, per germline. Trimming took 0 bases from V and 7 from J, leaving 14 bases between them. The CDR3 totals 15 residues. The CDR3 coding sequence is TGTGCCAGCAGCTTGGCCGTGGCAGGGAGGCAGCCCCAGCATTTT. It specifies CASSLAVAGRQPQHF.

The chain couples TRBV5-1 to TRBJ1-2; a weak D match, TRBD1 (5 bases). CDR3 length: 13 residues. Trimming shortened V by 0 bases and J by 6 bases, and 9 bases separated the two germline ends. From germline, CDR1 is SGHRS and CDR2 YFSETQ. Written as DNA, the CDR3 is TGCGCCAGCAGCTTGGAGGGGTTAGATGGCTACACCTTC. This sequence encodes CASSLEGLDGYTF.

The chain joins TRBV27 to TRBJ2-7; D is perhaps TRBD2 (6 bases). This CDR3 is built from 15 residues. V lost 2 bases to trimming and J lost 3 bases, with 14 bases between them. Per the germline V gene, CDR1 is MNHEY and CDR2 is SMNVEV (reference sequence). The CDR3 nucleotides read TGTGCCAGCAGTTTAGACTGGAGGGCTAGCTACGAGCAGTACTTC. It is translated as CASSLDWRASYEQYF.

This rearrangement joins TRBV3-1 (or the pseudogene TRBV3-2) to TRBJ1-1; 8 bases agree with TRBD1. Per the germline V gene, CDR1 is LGHDT and CDR2 is YNNKEL (reference sequence). The CDR3 consists of 18 residues. V trimming: 2 bases; J trimming: 1 base; junction bases outside the gene matches: 12. CDR3 sequence: CASSQTFGTGVANTEAFF. CDR3 nucleotide sequence: TGTGCCAGCAGCCAAACCTTTGGGACAGGCGTGGCGAACACTGAAGCTTTCTTT.

To note about this clone: The junction departs from germline at one end; a sequencing error may be responsible. The chain couples TRBV3-1 (or the pseudogene TRBV3-2) to TRBJ2-3; 8 positions match TRBD2. The CDR3 is made up of 13 amino acids. Per the germline V gene, CDR1 is LGHDT and CDR2 is YNNKEL (reference sequence). CDR3 sequence: CASSQGPGTSRSF. The CDR3 DNA reads TGTGCCAGCAGCCAAGGACCCGGGACTAGTCGTTCATTT.

This sequence joins TRBV6-1 and TRBJ2-3; 10 nucleotides align to TRBD2. The CDR3 has 16 amino acids. V gave up 4 bases and J gave up 2 bases; unmatched junction bases: 6. Germline V gene data show CDR1 as MNHNS and CDR2 as SASEGT. The CDR3 region is CASSGWTSGLTDTQYF. The DNA of the CDR3 is TGTGCCAGCAGTGGCTGGACTAGCGGCCTCACAGATACGCAGTATTTT.

The chain employs TRBV30 and TRBJ1-1; TRBD1 is a possible D gene (5 bases). The CDR3 runs to 13 residues. Germline CDR1 and CDR2: GTSNPN and SVGIG (reference sequence). Between the trimmed V and J ends, which lost 3 bases and 5 bases, there was a span of 13 bases. The CDR3 sequence is CAWRATGGTEAFF. The CDR3 region has the DNA TGTGCCTGGAGGGCGACGGGGGGGACTGAAGCTTTCTTT. The full variable domain, rest sourced from reference TRBV30 and TRBJ1-1, is SQTIHQWPATLVQPVGSPLSLECTVEGTSNPNLYWYRQAAGRGLQLLFYSVGIGQISSEVPQNLSASRPQDRQFILSSKKLLLSDSGFYLCAWRATGGTEAFFGQGTRLTVV.

The chain employs TRBV18 and TRBJ2-1; 11 bases align to TRBD2. The germline V gene has CDR1 KGHSH and CDR2 LQKENI. CDR3 length: 14 residues. V lost 3 bases to trimming and J lost 7 bases; unmatched junction nucleotides: 2. The chain's CDR3 is CASSPLAGGNEQFF. The CDR3 nucleotides are TGTGCCAGCTCACCTTTAGCGGGAGGGAATGAGCAGTTCTTC.

The count of this clone is one. The chain links TRBV6-2 or TRBV6-3 to TRBJ1-1; D uncertain. Trimming stripped 2 bases from V and 1 base from J, with 2 bases between. Germline V gene lookup returns CDR1 MNHEY and CDR2 SVGEGT. The CDR3 runs to 12 residues. CDR3 amino acids: CASSYRNTEAFF. The CDR3 DNA follows: TGTGCCAGCAGTTACCGGAACACTGAAGCTTTCTTT.

The rearrangement joins TRBV28 to TRBJ1-5, with D perhaps TRBD1 (6 bases). The CDR3 sequence is 15 residues long. Germline V gene lookup returns CDR1 MDHEN and CDR2 SYDVKM. Trimming shortened V by 5 bases and J by 7 bases, and 18 bases separated the two germline ends. CDR3 in DNA: TGTGCCAGCAGTCCGCCGGACAGAAAAGGCCAGCCCCAGCATTTT. It translates to CASSPPDRKGQPQHF.